This T cell receptor (beta chain) was recovered during a study of blood T cell repertoires in COVID-19. Study background: Researchers got acute and convalescent COVID-19 samples from the United States, Italy and Spain. The cDNA or gDNA used as material had been derived from T cells, B-cell-depleted T cells, or PBMCs.

The length of the CDR3 is 15 residues. Per the germline V gene, CDR1 is LGHNT and CDR2 is FRNRAP. Trimming left V 5 bases short and J 1 base short, with 12 bases between. Study processing details: Estimated nucleated cell counts came from reference gene primer amplification. Only in-frame clones appear in the TCRdb table, and some are missing; sequencing was by immunoSEQ multiplex PCR. D and trimming come from the DNA, and the V and J calls and clone size come from that table. The sample yields roughly 80,000 clones, roughly 91% seen once. The clonotype originates from a woman in her forties or fifties in a cohort sampled during active COVID-19. J is TRBJ1-3 and V is TRBV12-5; no reliable D call. The sample taken for sequencing was peripheral blood. The CDR3 region is CASGPYTPSGNTIYF. In DNA form, the CDR3 reads TGTGCTAGTGGTCCATACACACCATCTGGAAACACCATATATTTT.